The 17 T cell receptor beta chains given below trace back to one sample, sequenced in a study of shared clonotypes between healthy human individuals (dated by TCRdb to the early 2020s). For the CD8 naive samples, CD45RO-negative cells were positively selected for CCR7, yielding a CD45RA+CCR7+ population from which TemRA cells were excluded. Preparation of the library involved the immunoSEQ multiplex PCR assay. TCRdb re-hosts the immuneACCESS table, in-frame sequences only. Its copies lack some clones; in the studies checked, an unresolved V gene accounts for under half of them, and the cause for the rest is not known. The sample data list around 600,000 clones, and approximately 95% of these were observed just once. Of the sample, about 0.11% is held by the ten largest clones. Sequences were obtained from naive CD8+ T cells sorted from blood. This sample's cell subset or site label indicates: CD45RA+CCR7+. The source is a woman aged 25 to 39 in good health.

The chain combines TRBV4-1 with TRBJ1-5, with a tentative D call TRBD1 (5 bases). Germline V gene sequence: CDR1 MGHRA, CDR2 YSYEKL. The CDR3 totals 15 residues. Trimming removed 5 bases from V and 0 bases from J, with 11 bases in between. The CDR3 protein is CASSERTSSNQPQHF. In nucleotides, the CDR3 is TGCGCCAGCAGCGAGAGGACAAGTAGCAATCAGCCCCAGCATTTT.

V gene TRBV19 combines with J gene TRBJ1-1; no firm D call. The CDR3 loop spans 13 amino acids. The V and J ends lost 3 bases and 0 bases respectively, with 5 bases between them. Germline loops: CDR1 LNHDA, CDR2 SQIVND (reference sequence). The CDR3 nucleotides read TGTGCCAGTAGTATCACCCTGAACACTGAAGCTTTCTTT. This sequence encodes CASSITLNTEAFF.

The rearrangement links TRBV7-9 to TRBJ2-2; D unresolved. V lost 4 bases to trimming and J lost 1 base, with 4 bases between them. CDR3 length equals 13 residues. Germline lookup yields CDR1 SEHNR and CDR2 FQNEAQ (reference sequence). The CDR3 sequence: CASSSRNTGELFF. The CDR3 bases are TGTGCCAGCAGCTCAAGGAACACCGGGGAGCTGTTTTTT.

The chain recombines TRBV28 with TRBJ2-7; a weak D match, TRBD1 (5 bases). The length of the CDR3 is 15 residues. Looked up from germline, CDR1 is MDHEN and CDR2 is SYDVKM. Trimming took off 3 bases at V and 5 bases at J, with 17 bases between the two ends. CDR3 sequence: CASSLPWQGKNEQYF. The CDR3, as DNA: TGTGCCAGCAGTTTGCCCTGGCAGGGAAAGAACGAGCAGTACTTC.

This sequence joins TRBV7-8 and TRBJ2-7; the D gene is possibly TRBD1 (5 bases). The V and J ends lost 8 bases and 1 base respectively, with 15 bases between them. From germline, CDR1 is SGHVS and CDR2 FQNEAQ. This CDR3 has 14 amino acids. The CDR3 here is CASGQPPGSYEQYF. In DNA, the CDR3 is TGTGCCAGCGGCCAGCCTCCAGGGTCCTACGAGCAGTACTTC.

The chain combines TRBV6-5 with TRBJ2-7, with a tentative D call TRBD1 (5 bases). From germline, CDR1 is MNHEY and CDR2 SVGAGI. The CDR3 is made up of 15 amino acids. Trimming took 5 bases from V and 1 from J, leaving 15 bases between them. The CDR3 sequence: CASSTGRVGSYEQYF. The CDR3 region has the DNA TGTGCCAGCAGTACTGGCAGGGTGGGGTCCTACGAGCAGTACTTC.

J is TRBJ2-7 and V is TRBV7-9, with D maybe TRBD1 (6 bases). Trimming removed 1 base at V and 5 bases at J, with 12 bases between. The CDR3 contains 14 residues. The germline CDR1 and CDR2 sequences are SEHNR and FQNEAQ (reference sequence). The CDR3 region has the DNA TGTGCCAGCAGCTTAGGTGGGACACTCCACGAGCAGTACTTC. Its protein product is CASSLGGTLHEQYF.

V and J are TRBV28 and TRBJ1-3; TRBD1 matches 9 bases. The CDR3 length is 15 residues. The germline CDR1 and CDR2 sequences are MDHEN and SYDVKM. Losses at the gene ends were 6 bases for V and 3 bases for J; bases not matched to a gene: 6. Written as DNA, the CDR3 is TGTGCCAGCAGCCTAGACAGGGGGAGTGGAAACACCATATATTTT. Protein sequence: CASSLDRGSGNTIYF.

V and J are TRBV5-1 and TRBJ2-7; D is possibly TRBD2 (5 bases). CDR3 length: 18 residues. CDR1 and CDR2 (germline): SGHRS, YFSETQ. Deletions cut 4 bases from V and 1 base from J, with 24 bases between. CDR3 sequence: CASSPGVANDLKSYEQYF. CDR3 coding DNA: TGCGCCAGCAGCCCCGGGGTAGCGAACGACTTAAAATCCTACGAGCAGTACTTC.

The rearrangement joins TRBV11-2 to TRBJ2-7, with 7 bases that match TRBD2. Germline assignment: CDR1 SGHAT and CDR2 FQNNGV. After removal of 1 base from V and 6 bases from J, the junction contained 6 bases not matched to a gene. This CDR3 has 14 residues. This chain's CDR3 is CASSLGGGFSEQYF. CDR3 DNA sequence: TGTGCCAGCAGCTTAGGGGGAGGGTTCTCCGAGCAGTACTTC.

In the case of this clone: The sample carries other DNA sequences with the same CDR3. The chain carries TRBV9 and TRBJ2-2; D is uncertain. Germline lookup yields CDR1 SGDLS and CDR2 YYNGEE. V was cut by 4 bases and J by 4 bases, with 5 bases left in between. The CDR3 runs 12 residues. CDR3 residues: CASSQVTGELFF. CDR3 DNA sequence: TGTGCCAGCAGCCAGGTCACCGGGGAGCTGTTTTTT. Full variable domain (missing parts from reference TRBV9 and TRBJ2-2): DSGVTQTPKHLITATGQRVTLRCSPRSGDLSVYWYQQSLDQGLQFLIQYYNGEERAKGNILERFSAQQFPDLHSELNLSSLELGDSALYFCASSQVTGELFFGEGSRLTVL.

Concerning this clone itself: The sample contains more than one DNA sequence encoding this CDR3. The chain is built from TRBV4-1 and TRBJ2-7; D may be TRBD2 (6 bases). CDR1 is MGHRA, CDR2 YSYEKL, per germline. Trimming shortened V by 0 bases and J by 0 bases, and 9 bases separated the two germline ends. The CDR3 runs to 15 residues. The CDR3 DNA reads TGCGCCAGCAGCCAAGAAGGAGGGAGCTCCTACGAGCAGTACTTC. It yields the protein CASSQEGGSSYEQYF.

The J gene is TRBJ2-2, the V gene TRBV6-5; perhaps TRBD2 as D (6 bases). CDR3 size: 15 residues. The V end lost 5 bases, the J end lost 5 bases, and 15 bases lay between the germline ends. Germline assignment: CDR1 MNHEY and CDR2 SVGAGI. The CDR3, as DNA: TGTGCCAGCAGTCGAAGCGGGTCAAAGACCGGGGAGCTGTTTTTT. Residues: CASSRSGSKTGELFF.

V is TRBV27 and J is TRBJ2-7; 10 bases are a match to TRBD1. The trim removed 3 bases at V and 2 bases at J, leaving 1 base unmatched. The CDR3 spans 14 residues. Germline V CDR1 and CDR2: MNHEY, SMNVEV (reference sequence). This CDR3 is CASSLDRGAYEQYF. CDR3 nucleotide sequence: TGTGCCAGCAGTTTGGACAGGGGGGCCTACGAGCAGTACTTC.

This clone occurred once. The chain joins TRBV30 to TRBJ2-5, with 8 bases aligning to TRBD2. The V gene's germline CDR1 is GTSNPN and CDR2 SVGIG (reference sequence). Unmatched junction bases numbered 7, after V lost 0 bases and J lost 1 base. This CDR3 has 16 residues. CDR3 sequence (DNA): TGTGCCTGGAGTGTGGGGTTAGCGGGACCCCAAGAGACCCAGTACTTC. Translation: CAWSVGLAGPQETQYF. The variable domain in full, with the rest retrieved from reference TRBV30 and TRBJ2-5, is SQTIHQWPATLVQPVGSPLSLECTVEGTSNPNLYWYRQAAGRGLQLLFYSVGIGQISSEVPQNLSASRPQDRQFILSSKKLLLSDSGFYLCAWSVGLAGPQETQYFGPGTRLLVL.

The chain couples TRBV6-5 to TRBJ2-7; TRBD1 or TRBD2 may be the D gene (6 bases each). With 3 bases removed from V and 6 bases from J, the gap between germline ends came to 9 bases. The CDR3 runs to 12 residues. The germline CDR1 and CDR2 sequences are MNHEY and SVGAGI. CDR3 sequence (DNA): TGTGCCAGCAGTTATGAGGGGGGCGAGCAGTACTTC. This translates into CASSYEGGEQYF.

This chain uses TRBV28 with TRBJ2-7, with 11 bases lining up with TRBD1. The length of the CDR3 is 16 residues. Germline CDR1 and CDR2: MDHEN and SYDVKM. V lost 3 bases to trimming and J lost 7 bases; unmatched junction nucleotides: 11. CDR3 amino acids: CASSFSGTGGKREQYF. CDR3 DNA sequence: TGTGCCAGCAGTTTCTCCGGGACAGGGGGAAAGAGGGAGCAGTACTTC.